What follows are 3 T cell receptor beta chains derived from one specimen sequenced in a study of OX40 agonist ivuxolimab in advanced cancers. The data were produced by immunoSEQ multiplex PCR, yet TCRdb's version contains in-frame clones alone and is incomplete. The table lists approximately 90,000 clones, 89% of them singletons. Sequenced material: CD4+ or CD8+ T cells sorted from blood, taken in a trial of the OX40 agonist ivuxolimab. All receptors come from an adult with an advanced solid tumor such as melanoma, head and neck, liver or kidney cancer.

The chain couples TRBV7-2 to TRBJ1-5, with D uncertain. Germline-derived CDR1 and CDR2 are SGHTA and FQGNSA. The germline V and J ends were trimmed by 4 bases and 6 bases, with 13 bases remaining between them. This CDR3 is built from 14 residues. In nucleotides, the CDR3 is TGTGCCAGCAGCTCTGGGGAAATCAGTCAGCCCCAGCATTTT. This codes for CASSSGEISQPQHF.

The chain combines TRBV19 with TRBJ2-5; 9 nucleotides line up with TRBD1. The CDR3 covers 17 residues. V lost 3 bases and J lost 6; bases outside the gene matches: 14. Germline-derived CDR1 and CDR2 are LNHDA and SQIVND (reference sequence). CDR3 loop: CASSIFPMDRGPKTQYF. The CDR3 DNA is TGTGCCAGTAGTATCTTCCCGATGGACAGGGGACCAAAGACCCAGTACTTC.

Turning to this clone: The junction does not match germline at one end; this may be a read error. The rearrangement links TRBV7-7 to TRBJ2-1, with TRBD1 identical over 11 bases. Germline V gene lookup returns CDR1 SSHAT and CDR2 FNYEAQ (reference sequence). CDR3 length equals 16 residues. Here the CDR3 reads CASSPLGQGGSNEQFF. CDR3 DNA: TGTGCTAGCAGCCCCTTGGGACAGGGGGGAAGTAATGAGCAGTTCTTC.